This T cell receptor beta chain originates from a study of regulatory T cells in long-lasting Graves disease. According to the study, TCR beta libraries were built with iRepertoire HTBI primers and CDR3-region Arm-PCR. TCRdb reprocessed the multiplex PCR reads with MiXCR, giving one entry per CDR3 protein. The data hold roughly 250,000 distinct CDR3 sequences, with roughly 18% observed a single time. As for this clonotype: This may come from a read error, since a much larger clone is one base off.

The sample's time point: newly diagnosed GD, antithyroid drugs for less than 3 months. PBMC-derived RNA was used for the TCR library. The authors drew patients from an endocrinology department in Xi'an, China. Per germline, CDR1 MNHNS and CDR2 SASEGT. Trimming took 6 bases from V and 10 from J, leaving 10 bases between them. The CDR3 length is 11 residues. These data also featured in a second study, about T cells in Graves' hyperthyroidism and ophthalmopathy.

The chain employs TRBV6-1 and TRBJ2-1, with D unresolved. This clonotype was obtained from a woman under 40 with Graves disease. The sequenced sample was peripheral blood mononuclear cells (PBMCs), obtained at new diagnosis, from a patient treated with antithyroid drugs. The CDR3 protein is CASSHQHEQFF. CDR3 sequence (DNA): TGTGCCAGCAGCCATCAGCACGAGCAGTTCTTC.